The T cell receptor beta chain described here comes from a study of tumor-infiltrating lymphocytes in localized non-small cell lung cancer. Study results and caveats: T-cell fraction did not differ between immunotypes IM1 and IM2.

Germline V gives CDR1 SQVTM, CDR2 ANQGSEA. The CDR3 runs to 13 residues. Trimming stripped 7 bases from V and 4 bases from J, with 16 bases between. Produced via immunoSEQ multiplex PCR; TCRdb's table is partial and in-frame only. The top ten hold roughly 20% of the sample, which has about 9,900 clones, around 70% seen once. As for this clone: Its specificity is unknown.

This receptor was obtained from a human donor with non-small cell lung cancer. The sample taken for sequencing was lung tumor tissue. V gene TRBV29-1 combines with J gene TRBJ1-1, with D perhaps matching TRBD1 (5 bases). The CDR3 DNA is TGCAGCGGACAACAGGTTATCACCACTGAAGCTTTCTTT. This encodes CSGQQVITTEAFF.